Shown below are 28 T cell receptor beta chains from a single sample sequenced in a study of shared clonotypes between healthy human individuals. The protocol was immunoSEQ multiplex PCR, while the TCRdb copy is restricted to in-frame clones and leaves out a portion. The top ten clones hold 45% of a sample with approximately 95,000 clones, 65% to 70% of them seen once. Sequencing input: memory CD8+ T cells sorted from blood. Subset: CD45RO+ cells pooled with CCR7-negative TemRA cells. These receptors all come from a man aged 25 to 40 in good health.

J is TRBJ2-1 and V is TRBV28, with D tentatively TRBD2 (6 bases). Looked up from germline, CDR1 is MDHEN and CDR2 is SYDVKM. V was trimmed by 6 bases and J by 6 bases, leaving 21 bases between them. This CDR3 contains 16 residues. CDR3 nucleotides: TGTGCCAGCAGCGGAACGCGGGCGGGGCGGGCCAATGAGCAGTTCTTC. Protein product: CASSGTRAGRANEQFF.

The chain links TRBV7-8 to TRBJ1-1, with 7 nucleotides matching TRBD1. The length of the CDR3 is 16 residues. V dropped 4 bases and J dropped 3; count of bases not matched to a gene: 11. Germline V CDR1 and CDR2: SGHVS, FQNEAQ. In DNA, the CDR3 is TGTGCCAGCAGCTATGGGACAGAAGGATCGTACACTGAAGCTTTCTTT. Residues: CASSYGTEGSYTEAFF.

The rearrangement joins TRBV5-1 to TRBJ2-2; D may match TRBD1 or TRBD2 (5 bases each). The germline V gene encodes CDR1 SGHRS and CDR2 YFSETQ. V was pared by 4 bases and J by 2 bases, with 21 bases between. The CDR3 totals 18 residues. CDR3 in amino acids: CASSVGPIRDPNTGELFF. In DNA, the CDR3 is TGCGCCAGCAGCGTAGGACCGATCCGGGACCCTAACACCGGGGAGCTGTTTTTT.

The chain uses TRBV28 and TRBJ1-4; D is unclear. V lost 3 bases and J lost 6, with 8 bases in between. This CDR3 is built from 13 residues. The V gene's germline CDR1 is MDHEN and CDR2 SYDVKM. This CDR3 is CASSFLVDEKLFF. The DNA of the CDR3 is TGTGCCAGCAGTTTCCTGGTGGATGAAAAACTGTTTTTT. The full variable domain, in which reference TRBV28 and TRBJ1-4 provide the parts outside the CDR3, is DVKVTQSSRYLVKRTGEKVFLECVQDMDHENMFWYRQDPGLGLRLIYFSYDVKMKEKGDIPEGYSVSREKKERFSLILESASTNQTSMYLCASSFLVDEKLFFGSGTQLSVL.

Here the CDR3 reads CASSLGESLQFF. CDR3 sequence (DNA): TGTGCCAGCAGCTTAGGCGAGAGTCTTCAGTTCTTC. This rearrangement joins TRBV11-2 to TRBJ2-1, with D uncertain. V lost 1 base to trimming and J lost 13 bases, with 11 bases between them. Per the germline V gene, CDR1 is SGHAT and CDR2 is FQNNGV. This CDR3 has 12 amino acids.

This clone was found a few times. The chain is built from TRBV6-5 and TRBJ2-5; 11 nucleotides match TRBD1. The CDR3 runs 14 residues. CDR1 is MNHEY and CDR2 is SVGAGI in the germline V gene. Trimming removed 10 bases from V and 3 bases from J; junction bases left unmatched: 7. This CDR3 is CATMDRGREETQYF. The CDR3 DNA is TGTGCCACCATGGACAGGGGGCGGGAAGAGACCCAGTACTTC.

This clone was detected once. The V and J genes are TRBV19 and TRBJ1-5; tentatively, D is TRBD1 (5 bases). The CDR3 contains 16 residues. Germline V gene lookup returns CDR1 LNHDA and CDR2 SQIVND (reference sequence). The germline V and J ends were trimmed by 1 base and 6 bases, with 16 bases remaining between them. The CDR3 here is CASSIAHGTVAQPQHF. The CDR3 DNA reads as TGTGCCAGTAGTATAGCCCACGGGACTGTGGCTCAGCCCCAGCATTTT.

This clone was seen once. The rearrangement joins TRBV19 to TRBJ2-7; 8 positions match TRBD1. From germline, CDR1 is LNHDA and CDR2 SQIVND (reference sequence). This CDR3 has 14 residues. The junction had 5 bases not matched to a gene; V was cut back by 5 bases and J by 2 bases. The CDR3 reads CASSPGTGPYEQYF. The CDR3 coding sequence is TGTGCCAGTAGTCCCGGGACAGGACCCTACGAGCAGTACTTC.

This chain joins TRBV10-2 and TRBJ1-2; possibly TRBD1 for D (6 bases). The ends were cut back, 0 bases at V and 4 bases at J, with 30 bases in the middle. The CDR3 has 21 residues. Germline values: CDR1 WSHSY, CDR2 SAAADI. CDR3 region: CASSESFRGQILGEDFYGYTF. In DNA form, the CDR3 reads TGCGCCAGCAGTGAGTCCTTCCGGGGGCAGATCCTGGGCGAGGACTTCTATGGCTACACCTTC.

This clone was counted many times. CDR3 bases: TGTGCCAGCAGCTCGCGGACAGGGGGCTTTTTCAATGAGCAGTTCTTC. Amino acids: CASSSRTGGFFNEQFF. V usage is TRBV7-6 and J usage is TRBJ2-1; TRBD1 agrees at 11 bases. The junction had 8 bases not matched to a gene; V was cut back by 4 bases and J by 6 bases. CDR3 size: 16 residues. CDR1 is SGHVS, CDR2 FNYEAQ, per germline.

The chain carries TRBV9 and TRBJ2-2; 8 bases align to TRBD2. Looked up from germline, CDR1 is SGDLS and CDR2 is YYNGEE. The CDR3 is 14 amino acids. The junction had 5 bases not matched to a gene; V was cut back by 3 bases and J by 7 bases. As DNA, the CDR3 is TGTGCCAGCAGCGAACTAGCGGCAGACGGGGAGCTGTTTTTT. Encoded protein: CASSELAADGELFF. Complete variable domain (other parts from reference TRBV9 and TRBJ2-2): DSGVTQTPKHLITATGQRVTLRCSPRSGDLSVYWYQQSLDQGLQFLIQYYNGEERAKGNILERFSAQQFPDLHSELNLSSLELGDSALYFCASSELAADGELFFGEGSRLTVL.

This clone was observed once. Germline is not matched at one junction end, which may reflect a read error. V is TRBV7-7 and J is TRBJ2-7; TRBD1 agrees at 9 bases. This CDR3 has 15 residues. The germline V gene has CDR1 SSHAT and CDR2 FNYEAQ (reference sequence). The CDR3 protein is CASSLALGQGIEQYF. The DNA of the CDR3 is TGTGCTAGCAGCTTAGCGCTTGGACAGGGGATAGAGCAGTACTTC.

The V call is TRBV27, the J call TRBJ1-5; D unresolved. This CDR3 has 14 amino acids. CDR1 MNHEY and CDR2 SMNVEV come from the germline V gene (reference sequence). Trimming pared 0 bases from V and 0 bases from J, leaving 3 bases between. CDR3 region: CASSLSYSNQPQHF. The CDR3 DNA reads as TGTGCCAGCAGTTTATCCTATAGCAATCAGCCCCAGCATTTT.

V is TRBV5-5 and J is TRBJ1-4, with unresolved D. From germline, CDR1 is SGHKS and CDR2 YYEKEE (reference sequence). This CDR3 spans 14 amino acids. V lost 2 bases and J lost 7, with 12 bases in between. CDR3 nucleotides: TGTGCCAGCAGCTTCTCCGAGCGAGGTGAAAAACTGTTTTTT. Translation gives CASSFSERGEKLFF.

The chain employs TRBV27 and TRBJ2-7, with TRBD2 matching over 10 bases. The V gene end was trimmed by 6 bases and the J gene end by 4 bases; junction bases not matched to a gene: 9. In germline, CDR1 is MNHEY, CDR2 SMNVEV (reference sequence). The CDR3 runs to 15 residues. The CDR3 here is CASRPRLAGLYEQYF. The CDR3 nucleotides are TGTGCCAGCAGACCCCGACTAGCGGGTCTATACGAGCAGTACTTC.

This clone was seen only a few times. The CDR3 region is CASSIGPDNEQFF. CDR3 DNA: TGCGCCAGCAGCATAGGCCCAGACAATGAGCAGTTCTTC. The chain recombines TRBV5-1 with TRBJ2-1; D remains unclear. This CDR3 spans 13 amino acids. The germline gives CDR1 SGHRS, CDR2 YFSETQ. V lost 4 bases and J 5 bases, leaving 10 bases between the germline ends.

The V and J genes are TRBV25-1 and TRBJ1-4; 7 bases are shared with TRBD1. Looked up from germline, CDR1 is MGHDK and CDR2 is SYGVNS. The CDR3 consists of 15 residues. After removal of 4 bases from V and 4 bases from J, the junction contained 6 bases not matched to a gene. CDR3 in amino acids: CASSGRDRINEKLFF. Written as DNA, the CDR3 is TGTGCCAGCAGTGGCCGGGACAGAATTAATGAAAAACTGTTTTTT.

This clone was observed a handful of times. The sample contains more than one DNA sequence encoding this CDR3. This chain joins TRBV28 and TRBJ2-7; D is unresolved. Germline V gene sequence: CDR1 MDHEN, CDR2 SYDVKM. Between the trimmed V and J ends, which lost 6 bases and 4 bases, there was a span of 10 bases. The CDR3 extends over 12 amino acids. CDR3 sequence (DNA): TGTGCCAGCAGCTTTTTGACATACGAGCAGTACTTC. This codes for CASSFLTYEQYF.

The V and J genes are TRBV5-1 and TRBJ2-1; no clear D gene. Germline V gene sequence: CDR1 SGHRS, CDR2 YFSETQ. The CDR3 spans 17 residues. The V gene lost 0 bases and the J gene lost 0 bases, with 13 bases spanning the gap. The CDR3 region is CASSLAIEYGSYNEQFF. The DNA for the CDR3 is TGCGCCAGCAGCTTGGCTATTGAATATGGCTCCTACAATGAGCAGTTCTTC.

The rearrangement joins TRBV5-1 to TRBJ2-4, with D possibly matching TRBD1 (5 bases). The V and J ends lost 0 bases and 7 bases respectively, with 14 bases between them. CDR1 is SGHRS, CDR2 YFSETQ, per germline. The CDR3 sequence is 15 residues long. The CDR3 coding sequence is TGCGCCAGCAGCTTGGACCCCCAGGGATGGAACATTCAGTACTTC. Translating it yields CASSLDPQGWNIQYF.

The chain has TRBV7-9 and TRBJ2-7, with a weak D call TRBD2 (5 bases). CDR1 and CDR2 from the germline V gene are SEHNR and FQNEAQ (reference sequence). There are 14 residues in the CDR3. With 2 bases removed from V and 1 base from J, the gap between germline ends came to 9 bases. The CDR3 region is CASSLQGGSYEQYF. The CDR3 DNA follows: TGTGCCAGCAGCTTACAAGGCGGGTCCTACGAGCAGTACTTC.

Remarks on this clone: This sample also contains other DNA sequences that code for the same CDR3. This chain links TRBV9 with TRBJ1-5; 7 nucleotides agree with TRBD1. The CDR3 extends over 14 amino acids. The germline CDR1 and CDR2 sequences are SGDLS and YYNGEE. After removal of 2 bases from V and 4 bases from J, the junction contained 3 bases not matched to a gene. The CDR3 loop is CASSVGQTNQPQHF. CDR3 in DNA: TGTGCCAGCAGCGTGGGACAGACTAATCAGCCCCAGCATTTT.

V usage is TRBV11-2 and J usage is TRBJ2-2; possible D gene TRBD2, 6 bases. The V and J ends lost 1 base and 7 bases respectively, with 10 bases between them. The germline V gene encodes CDR1 SGHAT and CDR2 FQNNGV. The CDR3 has 14 amino acids. The CDR3 DNA is TGTGCCAGCAGCTTAGTTACTAGCTTCGGGGAGCTGTTTTTT. This codes for CASSLVTSFGELFF.

Regarding this clone: A far larger clone is a single base away, which makes a read error likely. The chain couples TRBV5-5 to TRBJ2-7; D perhaps matches TRBD2 (6 bases). Germline CDR1 SGHKS, CDR2 YYEKEE (reference sequence). The CDR3 totals 14 residues. V gave up 4 bases and J gave up 6 bases, with 17 bases separating them. The CDR3 loop is CASSPTNGSFEQYF. CDR3 sequence (DNA): TGTGCCAGCAGCCCGACTAACGGGAGCTTCGAGCAGTACTTC.

V and J are TRBV13 and TRBJ2-3, with TRBD2 matching over 9 bases. CDR3 length: 19 residues. Losses at the gene ends were 2 bases for V and 2 bases for J; bases not matched to a gene: 14. Germline CDR1 is PRHDT and CDR2 is FYEKMQ (reference sequence). The CDR3 loop reads CASSLSGLWASGNTDTQYF. Written as DNA, the CDR3 is TGTGCCAGCAGCTTATCCGGACTTTGGGCTAGCGGGAACACAGATACGCAGTATTTT.

This clone was picked up a small number of times. The chain recombines TRBV27 with TRBJ2-7; D may be TRBD2 (6 bases). Germline V gene data show CDR1 as MNHEY and CDR2 as SMNVEV (reference sequence). The CDR3 is 15 amino acids. V was pared by 5 bases and J by 7 bases, with 21 bases between. In DNA, the CDR3 is TGTGCCAGCAGTCACCCGGTCCCGGGACTTAGGGAGCAGTACTTC. It yields the protein CASSHPVPGLREQYF.

The chain recombines TRBV11-2 with TRBJ2-7; a possible D gene is TRBD2 (6 bases). Germline assignment: CDR1 SGHAT and CDR2 FQNNGV. This CDR3 spans 14 amino acids. The germline V and J ends were trimmed by 1 base and 5 bases, with 12 bases remaining between them. Here the CDR3 reads CASSLVGGPHEQYF. DNA of the CDR3: TGTGCCAGCAGCTTAGTCGGAGGGCCCCACGAGCAGTACTTC. Full variable domain (rest looked up from reference TRBV11-2 and TRBJ2-7): EAGVAQSPRYKIIEKRQSVAFWCNPISGHATLYWYQQILGQGPKLLIQFQNNGVVDDSQLPKDRFSAERLKGVDSTLKIQPAKLEDSAVYLCASSLVGGPHEQYFGPGTRLTVT.

This clone was recorded a few times. The rearrangement joins TRBV30 to TRBJ2-4; D tentatively fits TRBD1 or TRBD2 (6 bases each). Germline lookup yields CDR1 GTSNPN and CDR2 SVGIG (reference sequence). V lost 0 bases and J 0 bases, leaving 15 bases between the germline ends. The CDR3 loop spans 17 amino acids. The CDR3 DNA follows: TGTGCCTGGAGTGTAATCCGAGGGGGGCTAGCCAAAAACATTCAGTACTTC. Amino acids: CAWSVIRGGLAKNIQYF.